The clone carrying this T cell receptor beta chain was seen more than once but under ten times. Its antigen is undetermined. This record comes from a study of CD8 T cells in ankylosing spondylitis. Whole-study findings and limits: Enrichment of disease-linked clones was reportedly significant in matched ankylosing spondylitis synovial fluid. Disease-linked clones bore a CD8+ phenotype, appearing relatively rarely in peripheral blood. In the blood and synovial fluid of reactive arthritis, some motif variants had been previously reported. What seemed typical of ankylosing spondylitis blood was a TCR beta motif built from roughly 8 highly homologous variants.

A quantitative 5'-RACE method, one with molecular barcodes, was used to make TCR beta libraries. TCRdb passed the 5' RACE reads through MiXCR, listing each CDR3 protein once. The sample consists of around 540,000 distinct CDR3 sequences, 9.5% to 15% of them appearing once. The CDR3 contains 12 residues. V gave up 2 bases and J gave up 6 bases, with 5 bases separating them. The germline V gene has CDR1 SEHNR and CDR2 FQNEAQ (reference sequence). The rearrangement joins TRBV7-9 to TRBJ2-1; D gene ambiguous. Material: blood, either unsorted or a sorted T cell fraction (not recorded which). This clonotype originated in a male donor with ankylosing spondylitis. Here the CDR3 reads CASSLNANEQFF. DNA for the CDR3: TGTGCCAGCAGCTTAAACGCCAATGAGCAGTTCTTC.